Each of the 20 T cell receptor beta chains below was sequenced from the same sample in a study of T cell repertoires in cytomegalovirus infection. TCRdb reprocessed the reads via MiXCR and lists one record per CDR3 protein. Of approximately 83,000 distinct CDR3 sequences listed, 20% to 30% are singletons. No cognate antigen is known for these TCRs. The sequences come from CD8+ T cells from cultured PBMCs, collected from culture after CMV antigen stimulation. Source of these receptors: a human donor in good health (CMV status not recorded). Some clones in this sample may be carry-over from other donors' samples.

Here the CDR3 DNA reads TGTGCCAGTAGAAATACAGGGGCTCGGAATTCACCCCTCCACTTT. Translating it yields CASRNTGARNSPLHF. The chain employs TRBV19 and TRBJ1-6; the match to TRBD1 covers 7 bases. This CDR3 contains 15 residues. Losses at the gene ends were 6 bases for V and 7 bases for J; bases not matched to a gene: 9. Looked up from germline, CDR1 is LNHDA and CDR2 is SQIVND (reference sequence).

The V and J genes are TRBV19 and TRBJ1-2; TRBD1 matches at 7 bases. The germline CDR1 and CDR2 sequences are LNHDA and SQIVND (reference sequence). J lost 6 bases, V lost 3 bases, and 7 bases had no gene match. The CDR3 runs 14 residues. CDR3: CASSMRGGRDGYTF. The CDR3 nucleotides are TGTGCCAGTAGTATGAGAGGGGGCAGGGATGGCTACACCTTC.

This clonotype was seen many times. This rearrangement joins TRBV5-1 to TRBJ1-5, with D possibly TRBD1 on 6 matching bases. The V and J ends lost 4 bases and 2 bases respectively, with 13 bases between them. Germline V gene sequence: CDR1 SGHRS, CDR2 YFSETQ. The CDR3 is made up of 15 amino acids. The CDR3 region is CASSPEGGGNQPQHF. CDR3 sequence (DNA): TGCGCCAGCAGCCCTGAAGGGGGAGGCAATCAGCCCCAGCATTTT.

The rearrangement uses TRBV5-6 and TRBJ2-7, with D possibly TRBD2 on 6 matching bases. Trimming removed 0 bases from V and 2 bases from J, with 6 bases in between. CDR1 and CDR2 from the germline V gene are SGHDT and YYEEEE. The CDR3 is 13 residues long. The CDR3 coding sequence is TGTGCCAGCAGCTTGGTAGCGGCCTACGAGCAGTACTTC. Protein sequence: CASSLVAAYEQYF.

Comments on this clonotype: A much larger clone lies one base from this, so it may be a read error. The chain has TRBV7-2 and TRBJ2-3; D unresolved. V lost 4 bases, J lost 6 bases, and 8 bases lay in between. This CDR3 spans 12 amino acids. The germline CDR1 and CDR2 sequences are SGHTA and FQGNSA. The CDR3 loop reads CASSSTVDTQYF. The CDR3 coding sequence is TGTGCCAGCAGCTCGACCGTGGATACGCAGTATTTT.

In its sample, this clonotype was seen a few times. The chain uses TRBV5-6 and TRBJ2-3; the D call may be TRBD1 or TRBD2 (5 bases each). This CDR3 is 16 amino acids long. Per the germline V gene, CDR1 is SGHDT and CDR2 is YYEEEE. The V end was cut by 6 bases, the J end by 0 bases, with 17 bases between. CDR3 sequence: CASTMRGSPSTDTQYF. CDR3 DNA: TGTGCCAGCACCATGAGGGGCTCGCCTAGCACAGATACGCAGTATTTT.

A remark on this clonotype: A much larger clone is a single base away; this may be a read error. The chain recombines TRBV11-1 with TRBJ1-1, with TRBD1 as a possible D gene (6 bases). V shed 5 bases and J shed 0 bases, with 13 bases lying between them. The CDR3 runs to 15 residues. The germline V gene encodes CDR1 SGHAT and CDR2 FQDESV (reference sequence). The CDR3 DNA sequence: TGTGCCAGCAGCCGAGTAGGACAGCTGAACACTGAAGCTTTCTTT. It codes for CASSRVGQLNTEAFF.

In its sample, this clonotype was seen a few times. The chain couples TRBV6-2 or TRBV6-3 to TRBJ2-2; D call uncertain. Germline CDR1 is MNHEY and CDR2 is SVGEGT. This CDR3 comprises 14 residues. The V end lost 4 bases, the J end lost 1 base, and 7 bases lay between the germline ends. The CDR3 sequence: CASSLTLNTGELFF. The CDR3 nucleotides read TGTGCCAGCAGTTTAACACTGAACACCGGGGAGCTGTTTTTT.

This clonotype was observed a handful of times. The rearrangement links TRBV4-2 to TRBJ2-3, with D uncertain. The germline V and J ends were trimmed by 1 base and 6 bases, with 8 bases remaining between them. This CDR3 comprises 13 residues. Germline V gives CDR1 LGHNA, CDR2 YNFKEQ. DNA of the CDR3: TGTGCCAGCAGCCAAGGATATGGGGATACGCAGTATTTT. Protein sequence: CASSQGYGDTQYF.

This clonotype was seen once. The chain has TRBV14 and TRBJ2-1; 9 bases fit TRBD1. The trim removed 1 base at V and 1 base at J, leaving 11 bases unmatched. Looked up from germline, CDR1 is SGHDN and CDR2 is FVKESK. This CDR3 has 19 amino acids. For the CDR3, the DNA is TGTGCCAGCAGCCAAGCCGGGACAGGGTCACCTTATTCCTACAATGAGCAGTTCTTC. It yields the protein CASSQAGTGSPYSYNEQFF. Drawing the rest from reference TRBV14 and TRBJ2-1, the complete variable domain is EAGVTQFPSHSVIEKGQTVTLRCDPISGHDNLYWYRRVMGKEIKFLLHFVKESKQDESGMPNNRFLAERTGGTYSTLKVQPAELEDSGVYFCASSQAGTGSPYSYNEQFFGPGTRLTVL.

This clonotype came up a few times. The V gene is TRBV29-1, the J gene TRBJ1-1; 10 bases are a match to TRBD1. The CDR3 loop spans 13 amino acids. The V gene end was trimmed by 4 bases and the J gene end by 1 base; junction bases not matched to a gene: 0. The germline gives CDR1 SQVTM, CDR2 ANQGSEA. The chain's CDR3 is CSVGDRGNTEAFF. The DNA for the CDR3 is TGCAGCGTTGGGGACAGGGGGAACACTGAAGCTTTCTTT. Full variable domain (rest looked up from reference TRBV29-1 and TRBJ1-1): SAVISQKPSRDICQRGTSLTIQCQVDSQVTMMFWYRQQPGQSLTLIATANQGSEATYESGFVIDKFPISRPNLTFSTLTVSNMSPEDSSIYLCSVGDRGNTEAFFGQGTRLTVV.

The chain has TRBV7-9 and TRBJ1-2, with 7 bases lining up with TRBD1. The V and J ends lost 5 bases and 1 base, in that order; junction bases with no gene match: 7. The CDR3 has 15 amino acids. CDR1 is SEHNR and CDR2 is FQNEAQ in the germline V gene (reference sequence). The CDR3 DNA follows: TGTGCCAGCAGCCCAAGAGGGACAGTTAACTATGGCTACACCTTC. Translated: CASSPRGTVNYGYTF.

The gene calls are TRBV19 and TRBJ1-2; tentative D call: TRBD1 (5 bases). V was clipped by 5 bases and J by 6 bases, with 13 bases between them. This CDR3 is built from 13 residues. Germline CDR1 is LNHDA and CDR2 is SQIVND (reference sequence). The DNA of the CDR3 is TGTGCCAGTAGTCCTTCGGGGGGTAATGGCTACACCTTC. Protein sequence: CASSPSGGNGYTF.

This chain uses TRBV14 with TRBJ1-3, with 7 bases identical to TRBD1. V shed 4 bases, J shed 2 bases, and the junction held 8 bases outside the gene matches. Germline CDR1 SGHDN, CDR2 FVKESK. The CDR3 spans 16 residues. CDR3 sequence: CASSRLQTGTGNTIYF. The CDR3 DNA reads TGTGCCAGCAGCCGCCTTCAGACAGGGACTGGAAACACCATATATTTT.

This clonotype appeared a few times. The V call is TRBV27, the J call TRBJ2-2; D may be TRBD1 or TRBD2 (5 bases each). V was pared by 3 bases and J by 5 bases, with 7 bases between. This CDR3 contains 13 residues. From germline, CDR1 is MNHEY and CDR2 SMNVEV (reference sequence). CDR3 bases: TGTGCCAGCAGTTTGGGGGTAACCGGGGAGCTGTTTTTT. This sequence encodes CASSLGVTGELFF.

This clonotype is categorized as medium-sized. This sequence joins TRBV7-2 and TRBJ2-1; weak D call: TRBD2 (5 bases). CDR1 and CDR2 (germline): SGHTA, FQGNSA. The CDR3 is 15 amino acids. V lost 1 base to trimming and J lost 5 bases, with 12 bases between them. The chain's CDR3 is CASSLETGINNEQFF. In DNA form, the CDR3 reads TGTGCCAGCAGCTTAGAAACGGGGATAAACAATGAGCAGTTCTTC.

The J gene is TRBJ2-2, the V gene TRBV9, with D perhaps TRBD2 (5 bases). The germline V gene has CDR1 SGDLS and CDR2 YYNGEE. The CDR3 totals 15 residues. V was clipped by 4 bases and J by 5 bases, with 15 bases between them. CDR3 protein: CASSPQLDRTGELFF. In nucleotides, the CDR3 is TGTGCCAGCAGCCCCCAACTAGATCGAACCGGGGAGCTGTTTTTT. The full variable domain, rest sourced from reference TRBV9 and TRBJ2-2, is DSGVTQTPKHLITATGQRVTLRCSPRSGDLSVYWYQQSLDQGLQFLIQYYNGEERAKGNILERFSAQQFPDLHSELNLSSLELGDSALYFCASSPQLDRTGELFFGEGSRLTVL.

This clonotype was counted many times. The chain uses TRBV7-8 and TRBJ2-7; the match to TRBD1 covers 7 bases. Trimming removed 4 bases from V and 0 bases from J; junction bases left unmatched: 6. CDR3 size: 15 residues. CDR1 and CDR2 from the germline V gene are SGHVS and FQNEAQ. CDR3 sequence: CASSYGTEDSYEQYF. The CDR3 DNA follows: TGTGCCAGCAGCTACGGGACAGAGGACTCCTACGAGCAGTACTTC.

This clonotype has just a few counts. The V and J genes are TRBV5-4 and TRBJ2-1; 10 bases agree with TRBD2. The V and J ends lost 4 bases and 2 bases, in that order; junction bases with no gene match: 12. The CDR3 is 18 amino acids. Germline loops: CDR1 SGHNT, CDR2 YYREEE (reference sequence). The CDR3 bases are TGTGCCAGCAGCACGGGACTAGCGAACAGCGGCACCTACAATGAGCAGTTCTTC. It is translated as CASSTGLANSGTYNEQFF. Filled out from reference TRBV5-4 and TRBJ2-1, the complete variable domain reads ETGVTQSPTHLIKTRGQQVTLRCSSQSGHNTVSWYQQALGQGPQFIFQYYREEENGRGNFPPRFSGLQFPNYSSELNVNALELDDSALYLCASSTGLANSGTYNEQFFGPGTRLTVL.

CDR3 bases: TGTGCCAGCACCTTTGGGGGGAGACTAGCCGAGCAGTACTTC. This encodes CASTFGGRLAEQYF. V gene TRBV12-3 or TRBV12-4 combines with J gene TRBJ2-7; 7 nucleotides agree with TRBD2. The CDR3 is 14 residues long. V dropped 7 bases and J dropped 6; count of bases not matched to a gene: 12.